This T cell receptor beta chain was observed in a study of identical twins. Whole-study results and caveats: For cord blood, abundant beta clonotypes had fewer insertions, unlike memory repertoires, which showed none.

V shed 11 bases, J shed 7 bases, and the junction held 10 bases outside the gene matches. Germline V lookup: CDR1 LGHDT, CDR2 YNNKEL (reference sequence). The CDR3 has 14 amino acids. Template switching introduced a universal primer site, and the cDNA bore unique molecular identifiers. TCRdb re-called the 5' RACE reads through MiXCR, storing one row per CDR3 protein. The sample holds some 560,000 distinct CDR3 sequences; 7.5% to 10% are singletons and the top ten take more than 2.5%. On this clonotype itself: Its antigen is undetermined.

Another study also made use of these data, one on yellow fever vaccine responses in identical twins. This second study notes: After vaccination, twins' T cell response reportedly seemed partly convergent, partly personalized.

This sequence was found in a woman between 18 and 29 years old in good health. The specimen was PBMCs. The genes are TRBV3-1 and TRBJ2-2, with 10 bases fitting TRBD2. CDR3 in DNA: TGTGCCGCATCCGGACTAGCGGAGCGCGGGGAGCTGTTTTTT. Amino acids: CAASGLAERGELFF.